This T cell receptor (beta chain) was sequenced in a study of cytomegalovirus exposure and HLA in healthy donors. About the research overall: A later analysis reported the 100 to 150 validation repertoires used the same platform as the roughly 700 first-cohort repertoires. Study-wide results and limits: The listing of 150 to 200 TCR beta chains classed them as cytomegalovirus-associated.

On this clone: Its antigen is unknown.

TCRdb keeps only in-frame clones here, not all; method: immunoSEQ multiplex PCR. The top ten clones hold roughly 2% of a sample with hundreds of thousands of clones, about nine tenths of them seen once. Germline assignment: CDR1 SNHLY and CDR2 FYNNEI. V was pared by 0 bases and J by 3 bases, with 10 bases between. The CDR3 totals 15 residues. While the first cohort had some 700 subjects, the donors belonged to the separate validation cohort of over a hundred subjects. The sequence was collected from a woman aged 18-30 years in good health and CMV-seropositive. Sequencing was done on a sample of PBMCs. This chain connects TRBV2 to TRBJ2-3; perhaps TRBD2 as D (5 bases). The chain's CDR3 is CASSEAGQRTDTQYF. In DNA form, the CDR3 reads TGTGCCAGCAGTGAAGCTGGCCAGCGGACAGATACGCAGTATTTT.